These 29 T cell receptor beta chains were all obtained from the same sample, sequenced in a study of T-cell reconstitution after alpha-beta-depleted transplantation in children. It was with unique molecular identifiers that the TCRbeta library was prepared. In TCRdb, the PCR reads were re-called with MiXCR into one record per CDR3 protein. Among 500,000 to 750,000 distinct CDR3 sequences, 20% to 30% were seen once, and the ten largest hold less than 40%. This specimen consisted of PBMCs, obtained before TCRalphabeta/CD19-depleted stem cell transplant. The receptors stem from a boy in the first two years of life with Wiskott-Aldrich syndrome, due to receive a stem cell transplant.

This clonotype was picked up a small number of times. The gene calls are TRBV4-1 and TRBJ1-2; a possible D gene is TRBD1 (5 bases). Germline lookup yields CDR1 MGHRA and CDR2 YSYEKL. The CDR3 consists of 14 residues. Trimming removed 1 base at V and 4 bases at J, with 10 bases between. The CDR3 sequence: CASSQAQAAYGYTF. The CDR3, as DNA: TGCGCCAGCAGCCAAGCACAGGCCGCCTATGGCTACACCTTC.

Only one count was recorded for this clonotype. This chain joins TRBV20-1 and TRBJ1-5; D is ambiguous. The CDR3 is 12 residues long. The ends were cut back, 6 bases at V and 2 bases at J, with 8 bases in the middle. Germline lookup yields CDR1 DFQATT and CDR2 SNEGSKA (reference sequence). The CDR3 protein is CSAQSGNQPQHF. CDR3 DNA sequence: TGCAGTGCCCAATCGGGCAATCAGCCCCAGCATTTT.

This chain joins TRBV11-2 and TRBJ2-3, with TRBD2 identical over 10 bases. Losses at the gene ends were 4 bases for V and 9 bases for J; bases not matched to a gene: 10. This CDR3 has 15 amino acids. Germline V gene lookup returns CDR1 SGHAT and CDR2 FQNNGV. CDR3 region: CASSSPGLAIVTQYF. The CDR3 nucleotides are TGTGCCAGCAGCTCACCGGGACTAGCGATTGTCACGCAGTATTTT.

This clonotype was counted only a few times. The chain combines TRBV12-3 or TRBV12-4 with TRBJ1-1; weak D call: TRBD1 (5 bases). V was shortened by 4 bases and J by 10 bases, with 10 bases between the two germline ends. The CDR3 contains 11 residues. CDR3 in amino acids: CASSSPGGAFF. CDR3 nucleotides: TGTGCCAGCAGTTCCCCGGGGGGAGCTTTCTTT.

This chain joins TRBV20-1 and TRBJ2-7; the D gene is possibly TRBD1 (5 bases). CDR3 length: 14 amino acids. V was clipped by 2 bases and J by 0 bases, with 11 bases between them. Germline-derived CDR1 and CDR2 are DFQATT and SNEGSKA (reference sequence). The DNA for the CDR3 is TGCAGTGCTAGAACAGGTTTAATCTCCTACGAGCAGTACTTC. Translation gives CSARTGLISYEQYF.

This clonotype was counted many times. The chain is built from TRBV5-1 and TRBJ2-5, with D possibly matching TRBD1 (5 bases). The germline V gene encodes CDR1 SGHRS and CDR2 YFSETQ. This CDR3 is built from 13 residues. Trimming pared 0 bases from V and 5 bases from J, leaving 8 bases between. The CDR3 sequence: CASSLEGAETQYF. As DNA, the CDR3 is TGCGCCAGCAGCTTGGAAGGGGCGGAGACCCAGTACTTC.

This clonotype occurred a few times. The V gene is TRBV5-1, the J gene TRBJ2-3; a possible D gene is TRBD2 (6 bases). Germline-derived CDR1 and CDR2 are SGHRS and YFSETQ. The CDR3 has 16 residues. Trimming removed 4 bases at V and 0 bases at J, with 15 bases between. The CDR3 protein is CASSLTPGTSTDTQYF. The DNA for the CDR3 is TGCGCCAGCAGCCTGACCCCCGGGACTAGCACAGATACGCAGTATTTT.

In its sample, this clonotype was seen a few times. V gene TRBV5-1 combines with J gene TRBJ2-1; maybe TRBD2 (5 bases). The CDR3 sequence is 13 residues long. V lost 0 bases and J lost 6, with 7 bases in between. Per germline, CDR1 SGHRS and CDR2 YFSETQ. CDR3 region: CASSLASSNEQFF. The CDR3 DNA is TGCGCCAGCAGCTTGGCTAGCTCCAATGAGCAGTTCTTC.

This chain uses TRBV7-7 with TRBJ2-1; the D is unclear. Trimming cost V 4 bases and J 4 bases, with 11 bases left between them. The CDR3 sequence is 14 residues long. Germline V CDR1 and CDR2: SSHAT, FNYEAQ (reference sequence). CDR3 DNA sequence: TGTGCCAGCAGCTCTCTAGGGCGGTACAATGAGCAGTTCTTC. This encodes CASSSLGRYNEQFF.

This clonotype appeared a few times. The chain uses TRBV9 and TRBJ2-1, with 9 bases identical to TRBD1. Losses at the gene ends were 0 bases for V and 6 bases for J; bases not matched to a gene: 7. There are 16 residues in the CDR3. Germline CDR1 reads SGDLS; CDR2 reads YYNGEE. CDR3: CASSVGATGGVNEQFF. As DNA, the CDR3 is TGTGCCAGCAGCGTAGGAGCGACAGGGGGAGTCAATGAGCAGTTCTTC.

The CDR3 DNA reads as TGTGCCAGCAGCCCCCCAGAGGCCAACGAGCAGTACTTC. Translating it yields CASSPPEANEQYF. The V gene is TRBV5-5, the J gene TRBJ2-7; D remains unclear. CDR1 and CDR2 from the germline V gene are SGHKS and YYEKEE (reference sequence). This CDR3 has 13 amino acids. V was trimmed by 4 bases and J by 5 bases, leaving 13 bases between them.

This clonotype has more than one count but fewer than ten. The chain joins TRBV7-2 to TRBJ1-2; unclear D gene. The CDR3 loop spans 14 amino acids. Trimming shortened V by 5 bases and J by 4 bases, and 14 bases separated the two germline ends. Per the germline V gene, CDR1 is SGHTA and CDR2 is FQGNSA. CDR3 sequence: CASSPGQTIYGYTF. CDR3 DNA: TGTGCCAGCAGCCCGGGCCAGACGATCTATGGCTACACCTTC.

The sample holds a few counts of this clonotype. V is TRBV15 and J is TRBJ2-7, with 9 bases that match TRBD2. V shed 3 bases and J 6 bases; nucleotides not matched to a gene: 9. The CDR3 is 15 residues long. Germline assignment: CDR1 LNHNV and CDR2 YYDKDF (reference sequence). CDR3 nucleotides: TGTGCCACCAGCAGGGAGCTAGCGGGATTAGTCGAGCAGTACTTC. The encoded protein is CATSRELAGLVEQYF.

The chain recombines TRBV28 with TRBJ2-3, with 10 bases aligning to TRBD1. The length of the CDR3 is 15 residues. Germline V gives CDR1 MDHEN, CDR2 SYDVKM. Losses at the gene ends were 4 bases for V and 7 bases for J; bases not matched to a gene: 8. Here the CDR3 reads CASSSAGTGVNTQYF. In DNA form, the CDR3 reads TGTGCCAGCAGTTCAGCCGGGACAGGGGTGAATACGCAGTATTTT.

CDR3 residues: CASSLVLGVGYTF. As DNA, the CDR3 is TGCGCCAGCAGCTTGGTTCTTGGGGTTGGCTACACCTTC. This chain links TRBV5-1 with TRBJ1-2; D remains unclear. This CDR3 contains 13 residues. Germline lookup yields CDR1 SGHRS and CDR2 YFSETQ. V was cut by 0 bases and J by 7 bases, with 10 bases left in between.

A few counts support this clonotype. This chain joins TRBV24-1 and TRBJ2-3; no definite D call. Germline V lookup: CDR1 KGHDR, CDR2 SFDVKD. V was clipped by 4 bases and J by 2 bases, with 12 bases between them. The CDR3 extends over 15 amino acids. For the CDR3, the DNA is TGTGCCACCAGTGAAACCAAAGACATCACAGATACGCAGTATTTT. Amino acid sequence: CATSETKDITDTQYF.

The CDR3 nucleotides read TGCGCCAGCAGCTTGTATTTCGGGACCCAAGAGACCCAGTACTTC. Translated, it gives CASSLYFGTQETQYF. The V call is TRBV5-1, the J call TRBJ2-5; D might be TRBD1 or TRBD2, each matching 5 bases. The CDR3 consists of 15 residues. From germline, CDR1 is SGHRS and CDR2 YFSETQ. V was pared by 1 base and J by 1 base, with 11 bases between.

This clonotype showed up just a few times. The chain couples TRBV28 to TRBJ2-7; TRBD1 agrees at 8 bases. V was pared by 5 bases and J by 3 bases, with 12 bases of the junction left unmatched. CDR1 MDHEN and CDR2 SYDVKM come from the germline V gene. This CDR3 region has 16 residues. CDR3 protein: CASSPPGGPRGYEQYF. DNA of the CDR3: TGTGCCAGCAGTCCCCCAGGGGGCCCCAGGGGCTACGAGCAGTACTTC.

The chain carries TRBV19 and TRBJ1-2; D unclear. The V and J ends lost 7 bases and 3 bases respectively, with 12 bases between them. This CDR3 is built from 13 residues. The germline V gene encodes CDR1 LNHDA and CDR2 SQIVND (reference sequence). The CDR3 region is CASTARWDYGYTF. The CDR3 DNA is TGTGCCAGTACGGCTCGGTGGGACTATGGCTACACCTTC.

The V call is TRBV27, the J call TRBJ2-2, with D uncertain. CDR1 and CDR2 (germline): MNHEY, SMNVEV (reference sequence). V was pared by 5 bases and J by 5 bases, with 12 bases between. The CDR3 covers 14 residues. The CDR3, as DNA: TGTGCCAGCAGTGCCACCTTATATACCGGGGAGCTGTTTTTT. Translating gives CASSATLYTGELFF.

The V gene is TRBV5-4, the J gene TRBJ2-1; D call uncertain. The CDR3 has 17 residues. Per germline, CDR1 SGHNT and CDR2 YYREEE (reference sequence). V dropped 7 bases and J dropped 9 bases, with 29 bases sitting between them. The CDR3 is CASQAWSGKGPPGEQFF. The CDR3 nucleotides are TGTGCCAGCCAAGCTTGGTCGGGTAAAGGTCCCCCGGGTGAGCAGTTCTTC. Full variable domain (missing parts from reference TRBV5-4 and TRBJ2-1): ETGVTQSPTHLIKTRGQQVTLRCSSQSGHNTVSWYQQALGQGPQFIFQYYREEENGRGNFPPRFSGLQFPNYSSELNVNALELDDSALYLCASQAWSGKGPPGEQFFGPGTRLTVL.

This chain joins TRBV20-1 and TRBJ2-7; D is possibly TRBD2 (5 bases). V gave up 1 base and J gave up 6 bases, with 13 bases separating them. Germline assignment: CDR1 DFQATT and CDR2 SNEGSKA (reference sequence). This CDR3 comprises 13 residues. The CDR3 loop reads CSARASVGGEQYF. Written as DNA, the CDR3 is TGCAGTGCTAGAGCCTCGGTCGGAGGCGAGCAGTACTTC.

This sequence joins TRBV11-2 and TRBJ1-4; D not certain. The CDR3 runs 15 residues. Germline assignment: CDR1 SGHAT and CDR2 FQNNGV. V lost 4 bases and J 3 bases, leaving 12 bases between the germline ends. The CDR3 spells CASSSDWESNEKLFF. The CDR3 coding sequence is TGTGCCAGCAGCTCCGACTGGGAATCTAATGAAAAACTGTTTTTT.

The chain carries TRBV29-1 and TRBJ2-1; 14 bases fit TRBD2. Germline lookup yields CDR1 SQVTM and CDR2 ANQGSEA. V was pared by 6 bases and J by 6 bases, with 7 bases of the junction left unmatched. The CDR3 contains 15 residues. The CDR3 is CSVGTSGRIRNEQFF. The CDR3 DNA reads TGCAGCGTGGGGACTAGCGGGAGAATCCGCAATGAGCAGTTCTTC.

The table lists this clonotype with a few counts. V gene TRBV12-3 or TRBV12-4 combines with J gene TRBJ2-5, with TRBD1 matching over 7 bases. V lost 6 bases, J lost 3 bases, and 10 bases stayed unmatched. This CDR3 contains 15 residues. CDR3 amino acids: CASRQGAGGEETQYF. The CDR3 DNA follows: TGTGCCAGCAGACAAGGGGCAGGGGGTGAAGAGACCCAGTACTTC.

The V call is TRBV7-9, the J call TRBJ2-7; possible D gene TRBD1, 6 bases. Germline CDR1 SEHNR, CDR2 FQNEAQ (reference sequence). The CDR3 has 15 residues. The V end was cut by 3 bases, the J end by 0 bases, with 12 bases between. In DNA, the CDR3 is TGTGCCAGCAGCTTTCAGGGGACACTCTCCTACGAGCAGTACTTC. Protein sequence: CASSFQGTLSYEQYF. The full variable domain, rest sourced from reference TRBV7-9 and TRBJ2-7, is DTGVSQNPRHKITKRGQNVTFRCDPISEHNRLYWYRQTLGQGPEFLTYFQNEAQLEKSRLLSDRFSAERPKGSFSTLEIQRTEQGDSAMYLCASSFQGTLSYEQYFGPGTRLTVT.

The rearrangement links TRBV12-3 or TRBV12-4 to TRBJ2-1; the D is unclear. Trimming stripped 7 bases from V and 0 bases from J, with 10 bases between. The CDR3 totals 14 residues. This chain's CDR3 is CASNTRTSYNEQFF. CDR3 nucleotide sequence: TGTGCCAGCAATACCCGGACCTCCTACAATGAGCAGTTCTTC.

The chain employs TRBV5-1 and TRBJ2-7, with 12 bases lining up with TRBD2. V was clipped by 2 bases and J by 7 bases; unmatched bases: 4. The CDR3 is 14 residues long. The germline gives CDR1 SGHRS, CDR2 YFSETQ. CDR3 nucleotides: TGCGCCAGCAGCTTTTTACTAGCGGGAGGTGAGCAGTACTTC. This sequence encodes CASSFLLAGGEQYF.

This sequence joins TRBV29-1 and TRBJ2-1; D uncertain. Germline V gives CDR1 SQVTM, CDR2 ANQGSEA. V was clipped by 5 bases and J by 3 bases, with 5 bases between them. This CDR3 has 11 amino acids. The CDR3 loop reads CSVRHYNEQFF. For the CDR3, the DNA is TGCAGCGTTCGTCACTACAATGAGCAGTTCTTC.